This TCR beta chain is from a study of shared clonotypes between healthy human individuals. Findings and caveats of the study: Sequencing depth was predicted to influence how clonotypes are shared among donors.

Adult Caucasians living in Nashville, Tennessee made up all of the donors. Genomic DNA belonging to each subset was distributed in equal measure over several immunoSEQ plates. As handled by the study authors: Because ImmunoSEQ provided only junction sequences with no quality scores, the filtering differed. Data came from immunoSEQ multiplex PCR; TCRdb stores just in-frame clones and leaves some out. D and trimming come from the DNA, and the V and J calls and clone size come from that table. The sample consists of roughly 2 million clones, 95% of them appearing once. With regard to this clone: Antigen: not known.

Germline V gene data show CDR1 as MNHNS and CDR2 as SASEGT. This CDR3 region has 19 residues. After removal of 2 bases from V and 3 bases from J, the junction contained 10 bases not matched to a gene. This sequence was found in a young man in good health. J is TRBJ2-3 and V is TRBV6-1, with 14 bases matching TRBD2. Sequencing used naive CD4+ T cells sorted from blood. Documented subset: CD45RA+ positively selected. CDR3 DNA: TGTGCCAGCAGTGAAATTGGGACTAGCGGGGGCGGGATTACAGATACGCAGTATTTT. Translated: CASSEIGTSGGGITDTQYF.